This T cell receptor beta chain was sequenced in a study of T cells in women clearing cervical HPV infection. Study background: Controls gave blood once infection was undetectable; cases at lesion identification. Study results and limitations: Timing of associations relative to infection is unclear; T-cell subsets were not isolated.

With regard to this clone: As yet, its antigen is unknown. Coverage ceases 3 residues before the CDR3 finishes, and the germline J gene fills in the end.

The ends lost 0 bases at V and 1 base at J; junction bases unmatched: 6. CDR3 length: 17 residues. CDR1 and CDR2 from the germline V gene are KGHSH and LQKENI. Produced via immunoSEQ multiplex PCR; TCRdb's table is partial and in-frame only. In total, the table holds about 23,000 clones. The sample was blood buffy coat. This sequence joins TRBV18 and TRBJ2-3, with 8 bases that match TRBD1. This sequence was found in a woman aged 18 to 75 with a cervical HPV16 infection that either progressed to CIN3+ or cleared (not recorded which). CDR3 sequence reads: CASSPPYRGRRTDTQYF. Incomplete CDR3 DNA: TGTGCCAGCTCACCACCTTACAGGGGGAGACGCACAGATACG.